The clone carrying this T cell receptor beta chain was counted only a few times. Its antigen is as yet unknown. These data are taken from a study of T-cell memory formation after mild COVID-19. Study context: Largely donor-specific TCR clusters were found. Study results and caveats: Shrinking CD4+ clones resided mostly in CM and EM, and CD8+ ones in EMRA. Clones that shrank (day 15 to 85) were balanced CD4/CD8, whereas later expanders leaned CD4+.

Looked up from germline, CDR1 is DFQATT and CDR2 is SNEGSKA (reference sequence). This CDR3 has 15 residues. V dropped 1 base and J dropped 5; count of bases not matched to a gene: 6. Constant-segment-primed 5'RACE gave TCR alpha and TCR beta cDNA libraries with sample barcodes and UMIs. One entry per CDR3 protein, called by TCRdb with MiXCR from the 5' RACE reads. The sample consists of roughly 480,000 distinct CDR3 sequences, roughly 23% of them appearing once. The sample was PBMCs or a T cell subset sorted from them (not recorded which). This TCR derives from an adult woman who had mild COVID-19 (a few samples of this study predate the infection). Cell type and time point are not known. V gene TRBV20-1 combines with J gene TRBJ2-3; the match to TRBD1 covers 10 bases. DNA for the CDR3: TGCAGTGCTAGAGGGGACAGGGGATCAGGAGATACGCAGTATTTT. Translating it yields CSARGDRGSGDTQYF.